The table lists the clone carrying this T cell receptor (beta chain) with many counts. The antigen remains undetermined. Stability of Graves' hyperthyroidism was defined as absent ophthalmopathy progression within 18 months. Subjects aged 18 to 65 presented with newly diagnosed hyperthyroidism of less than 2 months' duration. Not enrolled were patients with uncontrolled infection, other autoimmune disease, pregnancy or lactation. It was RNA transcripts that yielded the amplified TCR beta CDR3 regions. The primer set for the first-round RT-PCR of the TCR CDR3 was HTBI. TCRdb itself ran the multiplex PCR reads through MiXCR, one entry per CDR3 protein. This sample has hundreds of thousands of distinct CDR3 sequences, with roughly 50% found just once. This sample was included in a study of T cells in Graves' hyperthyroidism and ophthalmopathy. Findings and limits, study-wide: Researchers found most expanded thyroid clonotypes above 0.001 in blood as well.

Looked up from germline, CDR1 is DFQATT and CDR2 is SNEGSKA (reference sequence). The CDR3 has 13 residues. Trimming cost V 4 bases and J 2 bases; bases outside gene matches: 2. The sequencing sample was made of peripheral blood or thyroid tissue (not recorded which). V usage is TRBV20-1 and J usage is TRBJ1-5; 7 nucleotides match TRBD1. The clonotype was recovered from a woman under 30 with Graves' hyperthyroidism. The CDR3 reads CSAIDRGNQPQHF. The CDR3 coding sequence is TGCAGTGCTATTGACAGGGGCAATCAGCCCCAGCATTTT.